This T cell receptor (beta chain) was identified during a study of OX40 agonist ivuxolimab in advanced cancers. With respect to the entire study: The costimulatory receptor OX40 (CD134) was targeted by ivuxolimab, a fully human IgG2 agonistic monoclonal antibody. Intravenous ivuxolimab was administered to patients every 2 weeks at six dose levels: 0.01, 0.1, 0.3, 1.5, 3 and 10 mg/kg. Of the roughly 51 patients in dose escalation, approximately 20 had hepatocellular carcinoma, some 15 had melanoma, 9 had renal cell carcinoma and 9 had head and neck cancer. In the dose-escalation cohort, 75% to 90% of patients were male, and the mean age was 60 years with a range of roughly 20 to 80. Patients were allowed to have had prior anti-PD-1, anti-PD-L1 or anti-CTLA-4 therapy, and around 40% of the dose-escalation patients had previously received checkpoint inhibitors. Three dose-escalation patients achieved partial responses, one with hepatocellular carcinoma and two with cutaneous melanoma. The point of sequencing TCRbeta in the periphery was to test whether ivuxolimab changed TCR sequence diversity and drove clonal T-cell expansion. The monotherapy dose-escalation portion (N of about 50 patients) of the phase I ivuxolimab trial is reported in the paper. The paper as a whole reports these results and caveats: After ivuxolimab, CD8+ T cells had more expanded clones than CD4+ T cells on average. Low levels of normalized T-cell clonal expansion were also shown by some nonresponding patients. Which antigens the clonally expanded peripheral T cells were specific for was not determined. At doses of 0.1 to 3.0 mg/kg, clonal expansion of both CD4+ and CD8+ T cells in blood was seen between baseline and week 6. In the 0.1-3.0 mg/kg groups, partial responders were among the patients with the lowest normalized peripheral clonal expansion, particularly in CD8+ T cells.

The trial excluded patients who had a history of autoimmune disease or who were on systemic immunosuppression. Peripheral blood for TCR sequencing was drawn from every dose cohort at baseline, at cycle 4 day 1 and at cycle 7 day 1. Samples were obtained from an open-label, multicenter, first-in-human phase I dose-escalation trial of ivuxolimab. Adults with locally advanced or metastatic head and neck squamous cell, hepatocellular, melanoma or renal cell carcinoma were enrolled in the trial. CD4+ and CD8+ T cells were sorted separately from peripheral blood before TCR sequencing. Worth noting for this clone: The specificity of this receptor is unknown. Per-base quality was not reported, and no clone a single base away is much larger than it.

Its CDR3 holds 15 amino acids, cysteine through phenylalanine. Only the CDR3 DNA is retained, 45 bases long and in frame from the first base. V is cut back by 3 bases and J by 8 bases, with 7 bases in the junction unmatched. The germline V gene encodes CDR1 SGHNT and CDR2 YYREEE (reference sequence). Genomic DNA was isolated from the sorted cells so that the TCRbeta CDR3 region could be sequenced. The immunoSEQ Assay was used for sequencing of TCRbeta CDR3 regions. TCRdb mirrors the immuneACCESS table, restricted to in-frame sequences. Some clones are absent from its copies; in checked studies, under half trace to an unresolved V gene, and the reason for the others is unknown. In this sample the table shows approximately 74,000 clones, roughly four fifths of which occur a single time. About 5% of the sample comes from the top ten.

The rearranged segments are TRBV5-4 and TRBJ2-4; 11 junctional bases match TRBD1. The sequence came from an adult with an advanced solid tumor such as melanoma, head and neck, liver or kidney cancer. This sample comprised CD4+ or CD8+ T cells sorted from blood, obtained in a trial of the OX40 agonist ivuxolimab. The CDR3 protein sequence reads: CASSYGQGATDIQYF. The bases read TGTGCCAGCAGCTACGGACAGGGGGCAACGGACATTCAGTACTTC.